This T cell receptor (beta chain) came from a study of radiation and T cells in renal cell carcinoma. Study as a whole: Nephrectomy followed 15 Gy stereotactic body radiation by 4 weeks.

Time point defined: blood 2 weeks post-SBRT. As for treatment: 15 Gy SBRT to primary tumor, nephrectomy 4 weeks later. The repertoire was sequenced with immunoSEQ multiplex PCR; TCRdb's copy has only in-frame clones and lacks some. Of around 130,000 clones in the sample, more than 70% were seen once. Regarding this clone: Its antigen is not known.

Germline V gene lookup returns CDR1 SGHRS and CDR2 YFSETQ. The CDR3 runs 16 residues. V was clipped by 4 bases and J by 6 bases; unmatched bases: 15. General study results and limits: Top tumor clonotypes rose in blood 2 weeks post-radiation, then contracted.

The chain combines TRBV5-1 with TRBJ2-7; 8 bases match TRBD2. Material: blood, obtained from a patient whose treatment included radiotherapy and nephrectomy. The sequence derives from a woman aged 65 to 85 with renal cell carcinoma. DNA of the CDR3: TGCGCCAGCAGCCCCCTTCGACCCAGCGGGGGCTTCGAGCAGTACTTC. Amino acid sequence: CASSPLRPSGGFEQYF.